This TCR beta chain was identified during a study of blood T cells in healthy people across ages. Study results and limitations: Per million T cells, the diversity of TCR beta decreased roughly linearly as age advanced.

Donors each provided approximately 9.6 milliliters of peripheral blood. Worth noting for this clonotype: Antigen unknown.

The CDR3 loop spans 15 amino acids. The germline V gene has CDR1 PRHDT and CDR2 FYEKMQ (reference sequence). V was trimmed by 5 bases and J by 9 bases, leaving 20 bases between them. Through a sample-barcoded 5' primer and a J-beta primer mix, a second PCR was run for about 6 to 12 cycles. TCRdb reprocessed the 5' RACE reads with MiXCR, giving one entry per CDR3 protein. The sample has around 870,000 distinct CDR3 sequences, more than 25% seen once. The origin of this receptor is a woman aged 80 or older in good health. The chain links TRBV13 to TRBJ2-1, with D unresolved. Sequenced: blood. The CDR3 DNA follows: TGTGCCAGCAGCGTAGCCGGGCTGATCTCCGGTGAGCAGTTCTTC. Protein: CASSVAGLISGEQFF. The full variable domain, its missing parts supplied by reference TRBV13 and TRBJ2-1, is AAGVIQSPRHLIKEKRETATLKCYPIPRHDTVYWYQQGPGQDPQFLISFYEKMQSDKGSIPDRFSAQQFSDYHSELNMSSLELGDSALYFCASSVAGLISGEQFFGPGTRLTVL.